This T cell receptor beta chain was sequenced for a study of blood T cell repertoires in COVID-19. About the study: Material from acute and convalescent COVID-19 was sourced from the United States, Italy and Spain.

Recruits, aged roughly 18 to 100 years, lived in 24 US areas. Participant reports of clinical history set cohort assignment. Assay: immunoSEQ multiplex PCR; the TCRdb copy retains only in-frame clones and omits some. The sample has approximately 250,000 clones; around 90% are singletons. This CDR3 spans 18 amino acids. Losses at the gene ends were 5 bases for V and 0 bases for J; bases not matched to a gene: 15. Germline assignment: CDR1 LNHDA and CDR2 SQIVND (reference sequence). This clonotype originated in a woman aged 25-40 years with acute COVID-19. The chain is built from TRBV19 and TRBJ2-7; 8 bases are a match to TRBD1. The sample consisted of PBMCs or T cells enriched from blood (not recorded which). The CDR3 region is CASSSSKTTGVYSYEQYF. Written as DNA, the CDR3 is TGTGCCAGTAGTTCCTCTAAAACGACAGGGGTCTACTCCTACGAGCAGTACTTC. Full variable domain (outside the CDR3, taken from reference TRBV19 and TRBJ2-7): DGGITQSPKYLFRKEGQNVTLSCEQNLNHDAMYWYRQDPGQGLRLIYYSQIVNDFQKGDIAEGYSVSREKKESFPLTVTSAQKNPTAFYLCASSSSKTTGVYSYEQYFGPGTRLTVT.